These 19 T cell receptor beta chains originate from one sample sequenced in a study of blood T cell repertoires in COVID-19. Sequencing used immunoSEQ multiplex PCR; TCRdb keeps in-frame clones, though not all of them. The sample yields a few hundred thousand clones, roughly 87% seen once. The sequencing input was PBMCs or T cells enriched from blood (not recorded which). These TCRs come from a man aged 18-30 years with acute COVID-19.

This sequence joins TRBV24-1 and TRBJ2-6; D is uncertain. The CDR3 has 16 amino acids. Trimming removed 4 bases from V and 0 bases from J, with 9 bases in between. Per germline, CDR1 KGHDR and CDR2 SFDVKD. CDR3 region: CATSDLKSSGANVLTF. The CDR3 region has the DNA TGTGCCACCAGTGACTTAAAGAGCTCTGGGGCCAACGTCCTGACTTTC.

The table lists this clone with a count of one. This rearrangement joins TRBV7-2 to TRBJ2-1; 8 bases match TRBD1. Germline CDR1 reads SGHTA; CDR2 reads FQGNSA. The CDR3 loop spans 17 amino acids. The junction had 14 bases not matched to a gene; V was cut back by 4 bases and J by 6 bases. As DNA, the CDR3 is TGTGCCAGCAGCTCCAATATGGCCAGGGGGCTTGTCAATGAGCAGTTCTTC. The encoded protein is CASSSNMARGLVNEQFF.

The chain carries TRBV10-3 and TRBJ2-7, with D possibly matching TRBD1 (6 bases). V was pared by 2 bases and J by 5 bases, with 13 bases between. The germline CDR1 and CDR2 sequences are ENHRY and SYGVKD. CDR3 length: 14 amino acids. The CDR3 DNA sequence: TGTGCCATCAGTGAGCCTGACAGGCTGCACGAGCAGTACTTC. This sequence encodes CAISEPDRLHEQYF.

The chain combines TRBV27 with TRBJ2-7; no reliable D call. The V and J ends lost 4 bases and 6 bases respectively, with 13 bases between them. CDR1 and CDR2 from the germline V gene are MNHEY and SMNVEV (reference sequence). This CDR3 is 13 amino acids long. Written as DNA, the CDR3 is TGTGCCAGCAGTTCTTCAGTTTCGCTCGAGCAGTACTTC. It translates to CASSSSVSLEQYF.

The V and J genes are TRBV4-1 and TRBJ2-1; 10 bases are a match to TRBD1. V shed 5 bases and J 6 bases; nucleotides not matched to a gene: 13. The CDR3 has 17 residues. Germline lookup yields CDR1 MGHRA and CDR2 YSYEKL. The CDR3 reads CASSKGLGDRGGNEQFF. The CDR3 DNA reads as TGCGCCAGCAGCAAGGGCCTGGGGGACAGGGGAGGCAATGAGCAGTTCTTC.

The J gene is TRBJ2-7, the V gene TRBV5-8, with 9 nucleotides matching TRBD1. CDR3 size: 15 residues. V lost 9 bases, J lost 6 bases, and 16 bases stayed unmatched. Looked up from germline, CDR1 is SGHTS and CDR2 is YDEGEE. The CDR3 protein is CATRYGGQGMGEQYF. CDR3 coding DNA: TGTGCCACCCGGTATGGAGGACAGGGGATGGGCGAGCAGTACTTC. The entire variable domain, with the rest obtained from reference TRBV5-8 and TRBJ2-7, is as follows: EAGVTQSPTHLIKTRGQQATLRCSPISGHTSVYWYQQALGLGLQFLLWYDEGEERNRGNFPPRFSGRQFPNYSSELNVNALELEDSALYLCATRYGGQGMGEQYFGPGTRLTVT.

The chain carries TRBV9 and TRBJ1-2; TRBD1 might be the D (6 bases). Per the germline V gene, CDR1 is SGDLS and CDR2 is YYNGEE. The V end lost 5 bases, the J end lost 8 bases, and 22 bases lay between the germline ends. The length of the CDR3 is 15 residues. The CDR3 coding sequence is TGTGCCAGCAGGACGCTGGGGGGGCAGGGTGAAGGCTACACCTTC. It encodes CASRTLGGQGEGYTF.

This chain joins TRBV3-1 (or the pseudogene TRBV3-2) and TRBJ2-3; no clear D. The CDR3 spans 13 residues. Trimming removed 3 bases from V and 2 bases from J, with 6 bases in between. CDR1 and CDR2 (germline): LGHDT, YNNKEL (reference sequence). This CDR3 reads CASSHQFTDTQYF. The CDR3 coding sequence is TGTGCCAGCAGCCACCAATTCACAGATACGCAGTATTTT.

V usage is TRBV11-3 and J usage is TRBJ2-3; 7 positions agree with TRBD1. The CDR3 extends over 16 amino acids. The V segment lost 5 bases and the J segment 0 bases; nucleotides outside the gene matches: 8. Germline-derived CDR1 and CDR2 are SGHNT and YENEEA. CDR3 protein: CASSPIGTASTDTQYF. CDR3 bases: TGTGCCAGCAGCCCGATCGGGACAGCTAGCACAGATACGCAGTATTTT.

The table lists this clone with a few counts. The CDR3 nucleotides are TGTGCCAGTGGGACAGGGGGCGCGAGGACTGAAGCTTTCTTT. Protein: CASGTGGARTEAFF. The V gene is TRBV28, the J gene TRBJ1-1, with 12 bases aligning to TRBD1. V gave up 9 bases and J gave up 5 bases; unmatched junction bases: 7. The CDR3 spans 14 residues. Germline values: CDR1 MDHEN, CDR2 SYDVKM.

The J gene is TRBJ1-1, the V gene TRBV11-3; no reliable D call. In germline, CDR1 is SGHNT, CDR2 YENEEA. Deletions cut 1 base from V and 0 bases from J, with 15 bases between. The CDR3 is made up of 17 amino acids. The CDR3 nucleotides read TGTGCCAGCAGCTTAGTGGCCTTGCGGACTCTGAACACTGAAGCTTTCTTT. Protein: CASSLVALRTLNTEAFF.

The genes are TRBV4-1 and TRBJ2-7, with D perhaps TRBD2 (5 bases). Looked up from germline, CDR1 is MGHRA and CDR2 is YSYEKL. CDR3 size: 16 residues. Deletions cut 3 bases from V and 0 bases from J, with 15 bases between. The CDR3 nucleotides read TGCGCCAGCAGCCAGGTTCCTAGCAGCAGCTCCTACGAGCAGTACTTC. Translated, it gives CASSQVPSSSSYEQYF.

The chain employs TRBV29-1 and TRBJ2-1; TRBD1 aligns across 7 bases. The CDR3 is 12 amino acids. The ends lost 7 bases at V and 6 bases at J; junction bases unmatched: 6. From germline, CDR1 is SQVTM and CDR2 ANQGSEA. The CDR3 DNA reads TGCAGCGCCGACAGGGTCCCCAATGAGCAGTTCTTC. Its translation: CSADRVPNEQFF.

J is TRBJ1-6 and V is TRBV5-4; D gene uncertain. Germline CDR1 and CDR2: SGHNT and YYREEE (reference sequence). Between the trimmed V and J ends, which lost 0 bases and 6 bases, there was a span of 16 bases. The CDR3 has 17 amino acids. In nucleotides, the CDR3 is TGTGCCAGCAGCTTGGGAGGCCTAGGGAGAAGTAATTCACCCCTCCACTTT. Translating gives CASSLGGLGRSNSPLHF. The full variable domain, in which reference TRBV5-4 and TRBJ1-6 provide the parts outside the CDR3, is ETGVTQSPTHLIKTRGQQVTLRCSSQSGHNTVSWYQQALGQGPQFIFQYYREEENGRGNFPPRFSGLQFPNYSSELNVNALELDDSALYLCASSLGGLGRSNSPLHFGNGTRLTVT.

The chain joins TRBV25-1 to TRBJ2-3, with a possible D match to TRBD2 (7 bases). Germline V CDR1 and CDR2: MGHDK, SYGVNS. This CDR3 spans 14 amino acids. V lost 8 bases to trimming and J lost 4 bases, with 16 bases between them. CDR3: CASGGGSHPDTQYF. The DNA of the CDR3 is TGTGCCAGCGGGGGGGGCAGTCACCCAGATACGCAGTATTTT.

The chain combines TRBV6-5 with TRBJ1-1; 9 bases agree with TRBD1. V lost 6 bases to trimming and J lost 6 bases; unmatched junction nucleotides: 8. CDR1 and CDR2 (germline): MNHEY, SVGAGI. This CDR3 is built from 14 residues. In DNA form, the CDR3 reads TGTGCCAGCAGATCGGGACAGGGAATTCCTGAAGCTTTCTTT. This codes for CASRSGQGIPEAFF.

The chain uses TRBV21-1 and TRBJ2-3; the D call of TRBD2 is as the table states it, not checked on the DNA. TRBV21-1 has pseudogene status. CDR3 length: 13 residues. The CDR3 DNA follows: TGTGCCAGCAGCTCCGAGGTCACAGATACGCAGTATTTT. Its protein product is CASSSEVTDTQYF.

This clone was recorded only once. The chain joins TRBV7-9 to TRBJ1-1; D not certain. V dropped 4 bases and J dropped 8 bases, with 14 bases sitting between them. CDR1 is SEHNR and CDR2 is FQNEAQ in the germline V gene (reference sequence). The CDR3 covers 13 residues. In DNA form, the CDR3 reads TGTGCCAGCAGCTATCGAGGAAGCGACGAAGCTTTCTTT. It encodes CASSYRGSDEAFF.

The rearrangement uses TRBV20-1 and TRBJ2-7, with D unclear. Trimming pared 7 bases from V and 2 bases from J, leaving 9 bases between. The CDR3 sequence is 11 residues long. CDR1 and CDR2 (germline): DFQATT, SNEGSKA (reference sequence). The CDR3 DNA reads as TGCAGTGGCGGTTCGGCCTACGAGCAGTACTTC. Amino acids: CSGGSAYEQYF.